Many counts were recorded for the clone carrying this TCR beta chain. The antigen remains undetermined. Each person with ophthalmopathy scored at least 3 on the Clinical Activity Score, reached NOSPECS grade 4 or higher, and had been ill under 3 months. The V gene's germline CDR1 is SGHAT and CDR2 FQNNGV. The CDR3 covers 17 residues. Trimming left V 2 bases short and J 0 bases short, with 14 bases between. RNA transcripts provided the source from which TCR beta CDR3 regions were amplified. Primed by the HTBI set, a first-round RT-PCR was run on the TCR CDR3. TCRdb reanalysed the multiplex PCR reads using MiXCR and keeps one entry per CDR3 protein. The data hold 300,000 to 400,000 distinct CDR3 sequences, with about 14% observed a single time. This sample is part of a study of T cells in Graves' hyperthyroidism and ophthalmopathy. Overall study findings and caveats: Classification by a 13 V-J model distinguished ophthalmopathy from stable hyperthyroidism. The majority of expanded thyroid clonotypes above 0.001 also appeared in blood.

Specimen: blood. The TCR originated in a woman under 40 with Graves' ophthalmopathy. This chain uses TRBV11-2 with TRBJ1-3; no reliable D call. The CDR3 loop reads CASSLSGRISSGNTIYF. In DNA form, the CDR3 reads TGTGCCAGCAGCTTAAGTGGTCGGATAAGCTCTGGAAACACCATATATTTT.